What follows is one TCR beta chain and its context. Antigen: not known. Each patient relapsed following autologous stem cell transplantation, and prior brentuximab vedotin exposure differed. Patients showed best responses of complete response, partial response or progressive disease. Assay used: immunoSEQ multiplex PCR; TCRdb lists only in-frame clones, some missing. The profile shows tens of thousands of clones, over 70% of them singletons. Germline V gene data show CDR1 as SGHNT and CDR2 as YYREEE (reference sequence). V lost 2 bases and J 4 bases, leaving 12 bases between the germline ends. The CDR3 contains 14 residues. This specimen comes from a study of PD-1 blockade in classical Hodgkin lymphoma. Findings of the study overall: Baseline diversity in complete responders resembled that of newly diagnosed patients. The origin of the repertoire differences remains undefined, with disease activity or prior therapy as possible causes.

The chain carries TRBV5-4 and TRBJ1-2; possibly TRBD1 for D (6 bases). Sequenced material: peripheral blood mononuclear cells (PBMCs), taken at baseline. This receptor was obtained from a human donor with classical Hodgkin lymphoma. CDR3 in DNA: TGTGCCAGCAGCTTAGGGGGGCTGAGCTATGGCTACACCTTC. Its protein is CASSLGGLSYGYTF. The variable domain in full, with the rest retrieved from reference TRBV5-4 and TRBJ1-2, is ETGVTQSPTHLIKTRGQQVTLRCSSQSGHNTVSWYQQALGQGPQFIFQYYREEENGRGNFPPRFSGLQFPNYSSELNVNALELDDSALYLCASSLGGLSYGYTFGSGTRLTVV.